The 22 T cell receptor beta chains below come from one sample, sequenced in a study of cytomegalovirus exposure and HLA in healthy donors. A multiplex PCR was run with 60 Vbeta primers and 13 Jbeta primers. Clones were read by immunoSEQ multiplex PCR, and TCRdb kept only the in-frame ones, dropping some. The sample records around 120,000 clones, roughly four fifths being singletons. Material: PBMCs. The receptors shown here come from a woman between 50 and 59 years old in good health and CMV-seronegative.

This rearrangement joins TRBV7-8 to TRBJ2-3; D might be TRBD1 (6 bases). The CDR3 is 14 residues long. Germline V gives CDR1 SGHVS, CDR2 FQNEAQ. V was clipped by 5 bases and J by 5 bases, with 14 bases between them. CDR3 amino acids: CASSDTATGDTQYF. As DNA, the CDR3 is TGTGCCAGCAGCGACACCGCGACAGGAGATACGCAGTATTTT.

The chain's CDR3 is CASSRGGGGQGATGYTF. The CDR3 coding sequence is TGCGCCAGCAGCCGAGGGGGCGGGGGACAGGGGGCGACCGGCTACACCTTC. The chain recombines TRBV4-3 with TRBJ1-2, with 12 bases that match TRBD1. Trimming at V came to 4 bases and at J to 8 bases, leaving 14 bases not matched to a gene. The germline V gene has CDR1 LGHNA and CDR2 YSLEER. The CDR3 contains 17 residues.

The genes are TRBV15 and TRBJ2-3; 8 positions match TRBD1. The CDR3 covers 15 residues. V lost 4 bases to trimming and J lost 3 bases; unmatched junction nucleotides: 6. The germline CDR1 and CDR2 sequences are LNHNV and YYDKDF (reference sequence). The CDR3 DNA follows: TGTGCCACCAGCATGAGGACAGGGTTTACAGATACGCAGTATTTT. This gives the protein CATSMRTGFTDTQYF.

This clone was found a few times. The chain employs TRBV7-3 and TRBJ2-1; the D gene is possibly TRBD2 (5 bases). CDR3 length equals 15 residues. Germline lookup yields CDR1 SGHTA and CDR2 FQGTGA. V lost 2 bases and J lost 5, with 13 bases in between. The CDR3 loop reads CASSLGRQTNNEQFF. CDR3 sequence (DNA): TGTGCCAGCAGCTTAGGCAGGCAGACTAACAATGAGCAGTTCTTC.

The chain is built from TRBV19 and TRBJ1-5, with 10 positions matching TRBD1. Germline CDR1 is LNHDA and CDR2 is SQIVND (reference sequence). This CDR3 region has 16 residues. The J segment lost 4 bases and the V segment lost 2 bases, leaving 5 bases of the junction unmatched. CDR3 loop: CASSIPGQGFNQPQHF. CDR3 coding DNA: TGTGCCAGTAGTATACCGGGACAGGGGTTTAATCAGCCCCAGCATTTT.

This rearrangement joins TRBV5-1 to TRBJ2-2; TRBD1 matches at 7 bases. The CDR3 sequence is 15 residues long. In germline, CDR1 is SGHRS, CDR2 YFSETQ. Germline trimming cut 4 bases from V and 2 bases from J; bases unmatched to any gene: 5. The CDR3 DNA reads as TGCGCCAGCAGCCCGACAGGGCTTAACACCGGGGAGCTGTTTTTT. Translating it yields CASSPTGLNTGELFF.

DNA of the CDR3: TGTGCTAGCAGCTTAGGTAGAGTTTGGGGACAGGGATTCGACGAGCAGTACGTC. As protein: CASSLGRVWGQGFDEQYV. The V gene is TRBV7-7, the J gene TRBJ2-7; 9 nucleotides align to TRBD1. Germline lookup yields CDR1 SSHAT and CDR2 FNYEAQ (reference sequence). The CDR3 has 18 residues.

The chain is built from TRBV11-3 and TRBJ2-7; 11 nucleotides line up with TRBD2. The CDR3 totals 16 residues. CDR1 is SGHNT and CDR2 is YENEEA in the germline V gene. V lost 1 base, J lost 7 bases, and 9 bases stayed unmatched. The CDR3 DNA reads as TGTGCCAGCAGCTTAGCCCTAGCGGGAGGATCGGGGGAGCAGTACTTC. Residues: CASSLALAGGSGEQYF.

The chain has TRBV7-9 and TRBJ2-7; 11 bases are shared with TRBD1. Germline loops: CDR1 SEHNR, CDR2 FQNEAQ (reference sequence). The CDR3 totals 17 residues. The V and J ends lost 5 bases and 4 bases, in that order; junction bases with no gene match: 13. DNA of the CDR3: TGTGCCAGCAGCAGCGGGACAGGGGGAGGGGGCTTGTACGAGCAGTACTTC. Its translation is CASSSGTGGGGLYEQYF. The complete variable domain, with remaining parts taken from reference TRBV7-9 and TRBJ2-7, reads DTGVSQNPRHKITKRGQNVTFRCDPISEHNRLYWYRQTLGQGPEFLTYFQNEAQLEKSRLLSDRFSAERPKGSFSTLEIQRTEQGDSAMYLCASSSGTGGGGLYEQYFGPGTRLTVT.

The chain recombines TRBV7-3 with TRBJ2-1, with 8 bases aligning to TRBD2. Losses at the gene ends were 5 bases for V and 7 bases for J; bases not matched to a gene: 13. This CDR3 has 16 amino acids. Germline V gives CDR1 SGHTA, CDR2 FQGTGA. For the CDR3, the DNA is TGTGCCAGCAGCCCCGGGAGCCGAGCGGGAGTTAATGAGCAGTTCTTC. Its protein product is CASSPGSRAGVNEQFF.

This sequence joins TRBV7-2 and TRBJ1-1; TRBD1 might be the D (5 bases). Germline lookup yields CDR1 SGHTA and CDR2 FQGNSA. The CDR3 is 13 amino acids. Trimming shortened V by 1 base and J by 5 bases, and 8 bases separated the two germline ends. CDR3 in amino acids: CASSLGGATEAFF. The CDR3 DNA follows: TGTGCCAGCAGCTTAGGTGGGGCGACTGAAGCTTTCTTT.

This clone was seen a few times. V gene TRBV18 combines with J gene TRBJ2-7, with 7 bases matching TRBD1. The CDR3 spans 17 residues. Germline V gene lookup returns CDR1 KGHSH and CDR2 LQKENI. The trim removed 1 base at V and 4 bases at J, leaving 13 bases unmatched. The CDR3 DNA reads as TGTGCCAGCTCACCACTTCTCGACAGGGTCCCTAAGTACGAGCAGTACGTC. Encoded protein: CASSPLLDRVPKYEQYV.

The V call is TRBV28, the J call TRBJ2-7; TRBD1 aligns across 9 bases. The CDR3 totals 14 residues. CDR1 is MDHEN and CDR2 is SYDVKM in the germline V gene. J lost 1 base, V lost 10 bases, and 8 bases had no gene match. Written as DNA, the CDR3 is TGTGCCACCCACCCAGGACAGGGGTCCTACGAGCAGTACTTC. It translates to CATHPGQGSYEQYF.

The chain carries TRBV2 and TRBJ2-7; D is perhaps TRBD2 (5 bases). Germline V CDR1 and CDR2: SNHLY, FYNNEI. There are 14 residues in the CDR3. V gave up 5 bases and J gave up 1 base, with 12 bases separating them. As DNA, the CDR3 is TGTGCCAGCAGTCCACGGGGTTTTTCCTACGAGCAGTACGTC. Its translation: CASSPRGFSYEQYV.

This clone has more than one count but fewer than ten. V and J are TRBV6-6 and TRBJ1-1; 9 bases align to TRBD1. Losses at the gene ends were 6 bases for V and 0 bases for J; bases not matched to a gene: 5. The CDR3 is 15 amino acids. Looked up from germline, CDR1 is MNHNY and CDR2 is SVGAGI (reference sequence). The CDR3 region has the DNA TGTGCCAGCAGAGAGACAGGGGGATTGAACACTGAAGCTTTCTTT. This codes for CASRETGGLNTEAFF.

This clone has just a few counts. J is TRBJ1-4 and V is TRBV4-1; D perhaps matches TRBD1 (5 bases). The CDR3 is 16 residues long. Germline V gene lookup returns CDR1 MGHRA and CDR2 YSYEKL. Trimming shortened V by 0 bases and J by 5 bases, and 13 bases separated the two germline ends. The CDR3 nucleotides read TGCGCCAGCAGCCAAGATTCCGGACACCTAAATGAAAAACTGTTTTTT. It yields the protein CASSQDSGHLNEKLFF.

The chain uses TRBV29-1 and TRBJ1-1; 9 bases line up with TRBD1. The CDR3 covers 19 residues. Germline lookup yields CDR1 SQVTM and CDR2 ANQGSEA. V lost 4 bases to trimming and J lost 5 bases; unmatched junction nucleotides: 23. The CDR3 reads CSVGPGQGRDSRLGTEAFF. In nucleotides, the CDR3 is TGCAGCGTTGGACCGGGACAGGGAAGGGACTCCAGACTAGGGACTGAAGCTTTCTTT.

The chain employs TRBV6-5 and TRBJ2-1, with 9 bases identical to TRBD2. CDR1 and CDR2 (germline): MNHEY, SVGAGI. The trim removed 6 bases at V and 10 bases at J, leaving 7 bases unmatched. This CDR3 region has 13 residues. CDR3 bases: TGTGCCAGCAGGGTAGCGGGAGAAAACGAGCAGTTCTTC. This encodes CASRVAGENEQFF.

CDR3 nucleotides: TGTGCCAGCAGCTTAGTAGCGGACAATGAGCAGTTCTTC. The encoded protein is CASSLVADNEQFF. This chain links TRBV7-6 with TRBJ2-1, with D possibly TRBD2 on 6 matching bases. The CDR3 covers 13 residues. From germline, CDR1 is SGHVS and CDR2 FNYEAQ. Trimming removed 1 base from V and 5 bases from J, with 6 bases in between.

This chain links TRBV7-2 with TRBJ2-1; 7 bases line up with TRBD1. Germline CDR1 and CDR2: SGHTA and FQGNSA. J gave up 3 bases and V 2 bases, and 7 bases lay outside the gene matches. The CDR3 loop spans 16 amino acids. The DNA of the CDR3 is TGTGCCAGCAGCTTATCGTCGGCAGGGGGCTACAATGAGCAGTTCTTC. Its translation: CASSLSSAGGYNEQFF.

V and J are TRBV28 and TRBJ1-2; tentative D call: TRBD1 (5 bases). The V gene lost 1 base and the J gene lost 5 bases, with 17 bases spanning the gap. The CDR3 runs to 16 residues. The germline CDR1 and CDR2 sequences are MDHEN and SYDVKM. The CDR3 DNA follows: TGTGCCAGCAGTTTATCGGGTTCAGGGCGGGGGTATGGCTACACCTTC. Protein product: CASSLSGSGRGYGYTF.

In regard to this clone: Its ends do not fully match the called genes, so a read error is possible. The V and J genes are TRBV6-5 and TRBJ1-2; tentatively, D is TRBD1 (5 bases). The CDR3 loop spans 13 amino acids. In germline, CDR1 is MNHEY, CDR2 SVGAGI. This chain's CDR3 is CASSRGGDYGYPF. CDR3 nucleotide sequence: TGTGCCAGCAGCCGGGGGGGGGACTATGGCTACCCCTTC.